This TCR beta chain is drawn from a study of shared clonotypes between healthy human individuals. The CDR3 is 18 amino acids. Germline CDR1 SNHLY, CDR2 FYNNEI. The V gene end was trimmed by 4 bases and the J gene end by 2 bases; junction bases not matched to a gene: 8. Sequencing was performed with immunoSEQ multiplex PCR; in TCRdb, only in-frame clones are kept and a portion is missing. Altogether about a million clones are present, more than 75% being singletons, with the ten largest covering roughly 1.5%. The sequence came from a man between 18 and 29 years old in good health. Material: memory CD4+ T cells sorted from blood. Subset defined: CD45RA-negative fraction. V usage is TRBV2 and J usage is TRBJ2-3; 14 bases match TRBD2. CDR3 residues: CASSVFGTSGSPTDTQYF. The CDR3, as DNA: TGTGCCAGCAGTGTTTTCGGGACTAGCGGGAGTCCCACAGATACGCAGTATTTT.